Shown below are 21 T cell receptor beta chains from a single sample sequenced in a study of vaccination effects on CD4 cells after COVID-19. For these receptors, no antigen is known. Following an approximately eleven-day culture, CD4+ T cells were purified. Two doses of either BNT162b2 or mRNA-1273 were given to each participant. This table comes from immunoSEQ multiplex PCR, and its TCRdb copy is limited to in-frame clones, with some not included. This sample has tens of thousands of clones, with around 73% found just once. The material was CD4+ T cells from PBMCs cultured without peptide, obtained after COVID-19 vaccination. Receptors originate from a human donor who received a COVID-19 vaccine.

The chain joins TRBV5-4 to TRBJ2-7; TRBD1 is a possible D gene (5 bases). V was trimmed by 2 bases and J by 3 bases, leaving 6 bases between them. In germline, CDR1 is SGHNT, CDR2 YYREEE (reference sequence). CDR3 length equals 12 residues. The CDR3 is CASSFDSYEQYV. The DNA for the CDR3 is TGTGCCAGCAGCTTTGACAGCTACGAGCAGTACGTC.

The rearrangement joins TRBV2 to TRBJ1-2; D is uncertain. Trimming removed 4 bases from V and 6 bases from J, with 6 bases in between. Germline V CDR1 and CDR2: SNHLY, FYNNEI. This CDR3 is 11 amino acids long. The CDR3 bases are TGTGCCAGCAGTGCCCTGAATGGCTACACCTTC. Translation: CASSALNGYTF.

The chain has TRBV6-1 and TRBJ2-5, with 9 bases lining up with TRBD1. Losses at the gene ends were 4 bases for V and 4 bases for J; bases not matched to a gene: 13. CDR1 MNHNS and CDR2 SASEGT come from the germline V gene. The CDR3 contains 17 residues. This chain's CDR3 is CASSGDREQHPSETQYF. In DNA form, the CDR3 reads TGTGCCAGCAGTGGGGACAGGGAACAACATCCGTCAGAGACCCAGTACTTC.

The chain recombines TRBV19 with TRBJ2-4; tentatively, D is TRBD1 or TRBD2 (5 bases each). The CDR3 is made up of 14 amino acids. CDR1 is LNHDA and CDR2 is SQIVND in the germline V gene (reference sequence). With 3 bases removed from V and 6 bases from J, the gap between germline ends came to 12 bases. The CDR3 DNA sequence: TGTGCCAGTAGTATGTATGGGGGTTCAAACATTCAGTACTTC. It codes for CASSMYGGSNIQYF.

CDR3 coding DNA: TGTGCCAGTAGTATAGCGGCAGGACAGGGGGCAGGTGGCTACACCTTC. It codes for CASSIAAGQGAGGYTF. J is TRBJ1-2 and V is TRBV19; 11 nucleotides match TRBD1. Germline trimming cut 1 base from V and 7 bases from J; bases unmatched to any gene: 8. Germline CDR1 and CDR2: LNHDA and SQIVND (reference sequence). The CDR3 is made up of 16 amino acids.

The chain is built from TRBV12-5 and TRBJ1-1, with a tentative D call TRBD1 (5 bases). Germline V lookup: CDR1 LGHNT, CDR2 FRNRAP. The CDR3 has 11 residues. Trimming stripped 0 bases from V and 12 bases from J, with 8 bases between. CDR3 sequence (DNA): TGTGCTAGTGGTTTGGTAGGGACCACTTTCTTT. Protein: CASGLVGTTFF. Full variable domain (outside the CDR3, taken from reference TRBV12-5 and TRBJ1-1): DARVTQTPRHKVTEMGQEVTMRCQPILGHNTVFWYRQTMMQGLELLAYFRNRAPLDDSGMPKDRFSAEMPDATLATLKIQPSEPRDSAVYFCASGLVGTTFFGQGTRLTVV.

The chain combines TRBV7-9 with TRBJ2-7, with D possibly matching TRBD2 (5 bases). Germline assignment: CDR1 SEHNR and CDR2 FQNEAQ (reference sequence). The V end was cut by 5 bases, the J end by 4 bases, with 9 bases between. This CDR3 has 12 residues. CDR3 in amino acids: CASSRRPYEQYV. Written as DNA, the CDR3 is TGTGCCAGCAGCCGGAGGCCATACGAGCAGTACGTC.

J is TRBJ1-2 and V is TRBV7-2; D ambiguous. Germline CDR1 SGHTA, CDR2 FQGNSA. This CDR3 has 13 residues. V was trimmed by 2 bases and J by 4 bases, leaving 8 bases between them. CDR3 DNA sequence: TGTGCCAGCAGCTTAAGGGTGACCTATGGCTACACCTTC. Residues: CASSLRVTYGYTF.

There are a few counts of this clone. V is TRBV7-2 and J is TRBJ1-3, with TRBD1 matching over 9 bases. CDR1 and CDR2 from the germline V gene are SGHTA and FQGNSA. J lost 5 bases, V lost 1 base, and 9 bases had no gene match. CDR3 size: 17 residues. The CDR3 sequence: CASSLVLGQGMRNTIYF. In DNA, the CDR3 is TGTGCCAGCAGCTTAGTACTGGGACAGGGTATGAGAAACACCATATATTTT.

The rearrangement links TRBV6-5 to TRBJ1-6, with D possibly TRBD1 on 5 matching bases. The V end was cut by 6 bases, the J end by 4 bases, with 10 bases between. This CDR3 is 14 amino acids long. The germline V gene encodes CDR1 MNHEY and CDR2 SVGAGI. As DNA, the CDR3 is TGTGCCAGCAGAGACAGCTTATATAATTCACCCCTCCACTTT. Residues: CASRDSLYNSPLHF.

This chain uses TRBV6-2 or TRBV6-3 with TRBJ2-1, with D possibly being TRBD2 (5 bases). V was pared by 5 bases and J by 15 bases, with 20 bases between. The germline V gene has CDR1 MNHEY and CDR2 SVGEGT. This CDR3 has 13 residues. CDR3 nucleotides: TGTGCCAGCAGTGCCCTCGGACTTCCAAAAGCGTTCTTC. Translation gives CASSALGLPKAFF.

CDR3 nucleotides: TGTGCCAGCAGTGAAGCGTACGTTTACACCGGGGAGCTGTTTTTT. Translating it yields CASSEAYVYTGELFF. The rearrangement links TRBV6-1 to TRBJ2-2; D gene unclear. Per the germline V gene, CDR1 is MNHNS and CDR2 is SASEGT. The CDR3 is 15 residues long. Trimming left V 0 bases short and J 3 bases short, with 8 bases between.

This CDR3 reads CASLDRTLAKNIQYF. Here the CDR3 DNA reads TGTGCCAGTTTGGACAGAACACTAGCCAAAAACATTCAGTACTTC. V usage is TRBV6-5 and J usage is TRBJ2-4, with D possibly being TRBD1 (6 bases). The CDR3 spans 15 residues. V was clipped by 9 bases and J by 0 bases, with 15 bases between them. Per the germline V gene, CDR1 is MNHEY and CDR2 is SVGAGI.

V is TRBV6-5 and J is TRBJ1-1, with D possibly TRBD1 on 5 matching bases. The CDR3 has 13 residues. The V gene's germline CDR1 is MNHEY and CDR2 SVGAGI. Between the trimmed V and J ends, which lost 7 bases and 4 bases, there was a span of 13 bases. The CDR3 region is CASTILGGTEAFF. The CDR3 DNA follows: TGTGCCAGCACTATCCTCGGGGGCACTGAAGCTTTCTTT.

Only a few counts were recorded for this clone. The gene calls are TRBV20-1 and TRBJ2-3; D perhaps matches TRBD2 (5 bases). The germline gives CDR1 DFQATT, CDR2 SNEGSKA (reference sequence). Trimming took 6 bases from V and 4 from J, leaving 8 bases between them. This CDR3 comprises 11 residues. CDR3 region: CSAPRADTQYF. CDR3 nucleotide sequence: TGCAGTGCGCCGAGGGCAGATACGCAGTATTTT.

This clone was observed a handful of times. This sequence joins TRBV28 and TRBJ2-5, with 10 bases identical to TRBD2. V lost 5 bases to trimming and J lost 5 bases; unmatched junction nucleotides: 11. The CDR3 runs to 16 residues. CDR1 MDHEN and CDR2 SYDVKM come from the germline V gene. CDR3 protein: CASSPLAGKLGETQYF. The CDR3 DNA follows: TGTGCCAGCAGTCCACTAGCGGGGAAACTAGGGGAGACCCAGTACTTC.

This clone was counted a few times. The chain combines TRBV2 with TRBJ1-1; D perhaps matches TRBD1 (5 bases). Germline CDR1 SNHLY, CDR2 FYNNEI. The V end was cut by 9 bases, the J end by 1 base, with 9 bases between. The CDR3 length is 12 residues. DNA of the CDR3: TGTGCCAGGGCGACAGAGAACACTGAAGCTTTCTTT. Protein product: CARATENTEAFF.

The rearrangement uses TRBV12-3 or TRBV12-4 and TRBJ2-5; D is possibly TRBD2 (6 bases). The germline V and J ends were trimmed by 6 bases and 3 bases, with 11 bases remaining between them. This CDR3 is built from 13 residues. The chain's CDR3 is CASSLGTEETQYF. Written as DNA, the CDR3 is TGTGCCAGCAGCCTCGGGACTGAAGAGACCCAGTACTTC.

The J gene is TRBJ2-7, the V gene TRBV7-2, with D perhaps TRBD2 (6 bases). This CDR3 comprises 14 residues. The germline CDR1 and CDR2 sequences are SGHTA and FQGNSA. V gave up 3 bases and J gave up 5 bases, with 14 bases separating them. The CDR3 DNA reads as TGTGCCAGCAGCTTGCGTGGGGGGACCCACGAGCAGTACGTC. It codes for CASSLRGGTHEQYV.

The chain joins TRBV18 to TRBJ2-7; 9 nucleotides match TRBD2. Germline V CDR1 and CDR2: KGHSH, LQKENI. The V segment lost 0 bases and the J segment 0 bases; nucleotides outside the gene matches: 3. This CDR3 contains 16 residues. Here the CDR3 DNA reads TGTGCCAGCTCACCACCTCAAGCGGGGGGCTCCTACGAGCAGTACGTC. Protein product: CASSPPQAGGSYEQYV.

This chain joins TRBV28 and TRBJ1-2, with D tentatively TRBD1 (6 bases). From germline, CDR1 is MDHEN and CDR2 SYDVKM. The ends were cut back, 8 bases at V and 2 bases at J, with 15 bases in the middle. The CDR3 totals 14 residues. The CDR3 region has the DNA TGTGCCAGCTTAAATACAGGGTCCAACTATGGCTACACCTTC. Its protein is CASLNTGSNYGYTF.